The 8 T cell receptor beta chains listed next were all sequenced from one sample in a study of post-analysis software for immune sequencing data. Overall study results and limits: Among four to six TRBV segments more frequent in patients than controls were TRBV5-6, TRBV5-1 and TRBV20-1.

Which antigens these TCRs recognize remains unknown. TCR beta cDNA libraries included unique molecular identifiers. From the PCR reads, TCRdb called clonotypes with MiXCR, one entry per CDR3 protein. The table has approximately 150,000 distinct CDR3 sequences, approximately 30% seen once; the top ten hold 1.5%. What was sequenced was blood. The origin of the receptors is a girl aged 10-17 years with multiple sclerosis.

The chain has TRBV7-9 and TRBJ1-2; D is uncertain. Trimming stripped 4 bases from V and 7 bases from J, with 10 bases between. Per the germline V gene, CDR1 is SEHNR and CDR2 is FQNEAQ (reference sequence). CDR3 length: 12 amino acids. DNA for the CDR3: TGTGCCAGCAGCTGGGGTAGAGGTGGCTACACCTTC. This sequence encodes CASSWGRGGYTF.

This clonotype has a count of ten or more. The chain carries TRBV6-5 and TRBJ1-1; D not resolved. There are 13 residues in the CDR3. V was cut by 0 bases and J by 6 bases, with 8 bases left in between. The germline gives CDR1 MNHEY, CDR2 SVGAGI. DNA of the CDR3: TGTGCCAGCAGTTACTCGATGGACGCTGAAGCTTTCTTT. Translated, it gives CASSYSMDAEAFF.

The chain carries TRBV29-1 and TRBJ1-2; 7 positions agree with TRBD1. Germline CDR1 reads SQVTM; CDR2 reads ANQGSEA. The CDR3 loop spans 18 amino acids. With V trimmed by 3 bases and J by 8 bases, 24 bases remained unmatched. CDR3 protein: CSVDPRDSEGVTRGGYTF. Here the CDR3 DNA reads TGCAGCGTTGATCCCCGGGACAGTGAGGGAGTCACCCGCGGGGGCTACACCTTC.

V is TRBV3-1 and J is TRBJ2-3; tentative D call: TRBD2 (5 bases). The germline gives CDR1 LGHDT, CDR2 YNNKEL (reference sequence). The V and J ends lost 0 bases and 3 bases respectively, with 19 bases between them. The CDR3 spans 18 residues. The CDR3 loop is CASSQDTARSGRTDTQYF. The DNA of the CDR3 is TGTGCCAGCAGCCAAGACACGGCTAGAAGCGGAAGAACAGATACGCAGTATTTT.

Comment on this clonotype: This may stem from a read error, because a much larger clone lies one nucleotide away. The rearrangement joins TRBV20-1 to TRBJ2-3, with a weak D call TRBD2 (5 bases). There are 13 residues in the CDR3. Germline V CDR1 and CDR2: DFQATT, SNEGSKA (reference sequence). The chain's CDR3 is CNARGLSGHTQYF. The CDR3 nucleotides are TGCAATGCTCGTGGACTCTCTGGGCATACGCAGTATTTT.

For this clonotype: A read error may explain this, as a much larger clone is one base away. CDR3 DNA: TGTGCCAGCAGCCGAGGTTCGGGGAACAGTGAGCAGTTCTTC. This translates into CASSRGSGNSEQFF. This sequence joins TRBV12-3 or TRBV12-4 and TRBJ2-1; D possibly corresponds to TRBD2 (5 bases). Trimming removed 6 bases at V and 9 bases at J, with 18 bases between. The CDR3 covers 14 residues.

On this clonotype: Possible read error: a much larger clone is one base away. The genes are TRBV12-3 or TRBV12-4 and TRBJ2-3; TRBD2 aligns across 10 bases. This CDR3 is built from 14 residues. J was trimmed by 3 bases and V by 7 bases; bases with no gene match: 4. The CDR3 loop is CASISGLATDTQYF. The CDR3 DNA is TGTGCCAGCATCTCGGGACTAGCGACAGATACGCAGTATTTT.

A note on this clonotype: A clone one base away is much larger, so this may be a read error. The V call is TRBV14, the J call TRBJ2-5; no firm D call. The ends were cut back, 1 base at V and 11 bases at J, with 17 bases in the middle. The CDR3 length is 14 residues. Germline lookup yields CDR1 SGHDN and CDR2 FVKESK. CDR3 coding DNA: TGTGCCAGCAGCCAAGGGTTGGGTTTTGAGGAGCAGTACTTC. This translates into CASSQGLGFEEQYF.